This T cell receptor (beta chain) was identified in a study of blood T cell repertoires in COVID-19 (dated by TCRdb to 2020 to 2022). Concerning the study at large: Collaborator samples came from the United States, Italy and Spain and covered acute and convalescent phases of COVID-19. The material from the prospective study consisted of cDNA or gDNA derived from T cells, B-cell-depleted T cells, or PBMCs. Deeply sampled blood TCRbeta repertoires from subjects exposed to, actively infected with, or recovered from COVID-19 were included in the dataset. The repertoires were released in a freely available public database intended as a resource for research on the immune response to SARS-CoV-2. Samples came from the ongoing ImmuneRACE study (first 160 participants) plus 1,254 subjects from 6 global collaborators. Sample metadata almost always included a de-identified subject ID, COVID-19 status, age in years and sex. Where HLA class I and class II types were available, the types were taken from metadata supplied by the sample provider, not from assay-based typing. Results and caveats for the whole study, not just this receptor: The quantity of clinical and demographic metadata differed by source and by participant and was supplied without curation.

As for this clone: Its target antigen remains unknown. Nothing much larger sits one base from this clone, and base qualities are not available.

Each collaborating institution followed its own protocols to collect whole blood in K2EDTA tubes. For TCRbeta analysis, collaborators shipped samples as frozen whole blood, isolated PBMCs, or DNA extracted from either of those sample types. TCRbeta CDR3 regions were amplified from genomic DNA using the immunoSEQ Assay, a bias-controlled multiplex PCR. The paper's data handling went like this. The number of nucleated cells in each sample was estimated by amplification of reference gene primers within the assay. To quantify the absolute abundance of each unique TCRbeta CDR3 rearrangement, sequence reads were collapsed and filtered. For each sample, productive Simpson clonality was calculated as the square root of Simpson's diversity index over productive rearrangements. TCRdb obtained this table from immuneACCESS and retained in-frame rearrangements with V and J assigned. These tables miss some clones; where compared with another copy, unresolved V genes account for less than half of the shortfall, and the remainder is unexplained. The V and J calls and clone size are taken from that table; D and trimming were inferred from the DNA. Within this sample are more than 95,000 clones, with around three quarters of them counted one time only. The top ten constitute about 40% of the sample.

The CDR3 contains 17 residues, cysteine and phenylalanine counted. The entry retains the CDR3 DNA only, 51 bases that are in frame from base 1. CDR1 MGHRA and CDR2 YSYEKL were looked up in the germline V gene. V and J lose 1 base and 9 bases, and a span of 19 bases separates them. The origin of this receptor is a man aged 40-55 years with active or convalescent COVID-19. The sequencing sample was made of peripheral blood. The V and J segments used are TRBV4-1 and TRBJ1-6; the best D guess is TRBD1, with 5 bases matching. The DNA is TGCGCCAGCAGCCAAGCCGGCAGGGCCCCGGGGGGTTCACCCCTCCACTTT. Its amino acids are CASSQAGRAPGGSPLHF.